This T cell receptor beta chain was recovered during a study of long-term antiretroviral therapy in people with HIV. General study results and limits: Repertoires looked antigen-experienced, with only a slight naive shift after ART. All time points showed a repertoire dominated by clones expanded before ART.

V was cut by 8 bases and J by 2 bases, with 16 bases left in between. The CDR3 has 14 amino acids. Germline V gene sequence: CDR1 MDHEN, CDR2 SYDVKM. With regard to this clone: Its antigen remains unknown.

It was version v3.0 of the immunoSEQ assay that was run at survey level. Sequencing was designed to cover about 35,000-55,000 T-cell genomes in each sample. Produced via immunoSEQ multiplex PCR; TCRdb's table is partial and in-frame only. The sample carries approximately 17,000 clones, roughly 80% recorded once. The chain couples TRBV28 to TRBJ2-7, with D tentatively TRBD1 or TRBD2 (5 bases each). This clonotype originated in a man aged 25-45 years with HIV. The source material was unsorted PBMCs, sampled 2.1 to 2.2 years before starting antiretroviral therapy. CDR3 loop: CASRWARGTYEQYF. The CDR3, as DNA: TGTGCCAGCCGTTGGGCGAGGGGCACCTACGAGCAGTACTTC.